This TCR beta chain was recorded in a study of blood T cell repertoires in COVID-19. V lost 3 bases, J lost 3 bases, and 12 bases lay in between. Germline-derived CDR1 and CDR2 are KGHSH and LQKENI. The CDR3 contains 15 residues. Assay used: immunoSEQ multiplex PCR; TCRdb lists only in-frame clones, some missing. The data contain about 200,000 clones, around 94% of them singletons. The receptor was derived from a man aged 25-45 years with COVID-19, enrolled during active disease. Sequencing input: peripheral blood. V is TRBV18 and J is TRBJ2-1, with unresolved D. CDR3 DNA sequence: TGTGCCAGCTCACCCCAGTACGCAGACTACAATGAGCAGTTCTTC. This encodes CASSPQYADYNEQFF.